A single sample is the source of the 9 T cell receptor beta chains below, sequenced in a study of CD8 T cells in Susac syndrome. Random hexamers primed reverse transcription of about 0.45 to 1 ug RNA. MiXCR, run by TCRdb on the immunoSEQ multiplex PCR reads, gives a single entry per CDR3 protein. The sample yields 150,000 to 200,000 distinct CDR3 sequences, about 93% seen once. The sequencing input was CD4+ T cells from PBMCs. The source of these receptors is a human donor in good health.

V gene TRBV7-6 combines with J gene TRBJ1-2; possible D gene TRBD1, 5 bases. Germline V gene data show CDR1 as SGHVS and CDR2 as FNYEAQ. The CDR3 covers 13 residues. V lost 5 bases, J lost 8 bases, and 15 bases lay in between. As DNA, the CDR3 is TGTGCCAGCAGCGCCTCGCAGGGAGTAGGCTACACCTTC. Its translation is CASSASQGVGYTF.

The chain recombines TRBV20-1 with TRBJ1-2; no firm D call. Per germline, CDR1 DFQATT and CDR2 SNEGSKA (reference sequence). The CDR3 has 12 residues. V dropped 1 base and J dropped 2 bases, with 5 bases sitting between them. CDR3 residues: CSARGGNYGYTF. CDR3 DNA: TGCAGTGCTAGAGGAGGGAACTATGGCTACACCTTC.

The rearrangement uses TRBV29-1 and TRBJ2-1; 9 nucleotides match TRBD1. CDR3 length equals 14 residues. Germline trimming cut 7 bases from V and 4 bases from J; bases unmatched to any gene: 8. Germline CDR1 reads SQVTM; CDR2 reads ANQGSEA. The CDR3 loop reads CSGTLGTGYNEQFF. DNA for the CDR3: TGCAGCGGCACCCTCGGGACAGGGTACAATGAGCAGTTCTTC.

In nucleotides, the CDR3 is TGTGCCAGCAGGACCCTCAGGGGAAACACTGAAGCTTTCTTT. As protein: CASRTLRGNTEAFF. The genes are TRBV5-6 and TRBJ1-1; possibly TRBD1 for D (6 bases). Germline values: CDR1 SGHDT, CDR2 YYEEEE. V was pared by 5 bases and J by 2 bases, with 13 bases between. The CDR3 contains 14 residues.

A remark on this clonotype: The DNA is left out, because the CDR3 cannot be placed on it with certainty; the CDR3 is given as TCRdb lists it. The chain employs TRBV12-3 or TRBV12-4 and TRBJ1-1. The CDR3 extends over 13 residues, inclusive of both ends. The CDR3 loop reads CASSSSDNTEAFF.

The chain carries TRBV9 and TRBJ2-3; 11 nucleotides match TRBD2. The CDR3 has 16 residues. V shed 4 bases and J 2 bases; nucleotides not matched to a gene: 6. Germline V gene lookup returns CDR1 SGDLS and CDR2 YYNGEE. This chain's CDR3 is CASSPRLAGPTDTQYF. The CDR3 nucleotides read TGTGCCAGCAGCCCTCGACTAGCGGGGCCCACAGATACGCAGTATTTT.

V gene TRBV2 combines with J gene TRBJ1-1; D remains ambiguous. Trimming shortened V by 8 bases and J by 4 bases, and 14 bases separated the two germline ends. CDR1 and CDR2 from the germline V gene are SNHLY and FYNNEI. The CDR3 totals 13 residues. The CDR3: CASRYGTRTEAFF. The CDR3 DNA follows: TGTGCCAGCCGGTATGGAACACGCACTGAAGCTTTCTTT.

This chain links TRBV12-3 or TRBV12-4 with TRBJ1-6, with a weak D call TRBD1 (5 bases). V lost 6 bases to trimming and J lost 8 bases, with 17 bases between them. The CDR3 consists of 15 residues. This CDR3 is CASSRGLSGDSPLHF. CDR3 nucleotide sequence: TGTGCCAGCAGCCGGGGACTCTCCGGTGATTCACCCCTCCACTTT.

This clonotype was counted between two and nine times. Mismatch with germline at one junction end may stem from a read error. The J gene is TRBJ2-5, the V gene TRBV7-7; 13 bases fit TRBD2. The germline gives CDR1 SSHAT, CDR2 FNYEAQ (reference sequence). The CDR3 covers 16 residues. The CDR3 spells CASSLVGLAGQETQYF. DNA for the CDR3: TGTGCTAGCAGCTTAGTGGGACTAGCGGGACAAGAGACCCAGTACTTC.